Shown below are 28 T cell receptor beta chains from a single sample sequenced in a study of response to subunit inactivated influenza vaccine. One entry per CDR3 protein results from TCRdb running MiXCR on the RT-PCR reads. The sample lists about 190,000 distinct CDR3 sequences, approximately 15% occurring once. Sequencing used CD8+ T cells sorted from PBMCs, obtained roughly 5 days after vaccination. The receptors originated from a middle-aged man who received an inactivated influenza vaccine.

This clonotype was found a few times. The V and J genes are TRBV20-1 and TRBJ2-7; TRBD2 matches 12 bases. The germline V gene has CDR1 DFQATT and CDR2 SNEGSKA (reference sequence). J lost 5 bases, V lost 3 bases, and 8 bases had no gene match. The CDR3 contains 15 residues. The CDR3 protein is CSARRLAGAIHEQYF. For the CDR3, the DNA is TGCAGTGCTAGGCGACTAGCGGGAGCAATCCACGAGCAGTACTTC.

This clonotype came up a few times. The chain links TRBV20-1 to TRBJ1-5, with a weak D call TRBD1 (6 bases). Germline CDR1 DFQATT, CDR2 SNEGSKA (reference sequence). The CDR3 spans 13 residues. DNA of the CDR3: TGCAGCGCAATAGGGGGAAGCGGTCAGCCCCAGCATTTT. Its protein is CSAIGGSGQPQHF.

The chain has TRBV6-2 or TRBV6-3 and TRBJ2-1, with no clear D. This CDR3 is built from 13 residues. Germline values: CDR1 MNHEY, CDR2 SVGEGT. Between the trimmed V and J ends, which lost 4 bases and 3 bases, there was a span of 7 bases. CDR3: CASSLVDYNEQFF. CDR3 bases: TGTGCCAGCAGTTTGGTAGACTACAATGAGCAGTTCTTC.

The table lists this clonotype with many counts. The chain carries TRBV12-3 or TRBV12-4 and TRBJ2-4, with 8 positions matching TRBD1. CDR3 length: 14 amino acids. Trimming at V came to 5 bases and at J to 7 bases, leaving 7 bases not matched to a gene. The CDR3 DNA is TGTGCCAGCAGTACTAACAGGGGGTGGAACATTCAGTACTTC. Translated: CASSTNRGWNIQYF.

The sample holds many counts of this clonotype. J is TRBJ2-7 and V is TRBV6-5; 9 bases are a match to TRBD1. Germline V gene data show CDR1 as MNHEY and CDR2 as SVGAGI. The CDR3 is made up of 13 amino acids. V lost 4 bases, J lost 2 bases, and 0 bases stayed unmatched. Here the CDR3 DNA reads TGTGCCAGCAGTTGGGACAGGGCCTACGAGCAGTACTTC. Protein: CASSWDRAYEQYF.

This clonotype was seen at least ten times. The J gene is TRBJ2-3, the V gene TRBV7-8, with D tentatively TRBD1 (6 bases). V shed 1 base and J shed 3 bases, with 14 bases lying between them. Germline V gives CDR1 SGHVS, CDR2 FQNEAQ. The CDR3 covers 16 residues. The CDR3 here is CASSLDRSGVTDTQYF. The DNA of the CDR3 is TGTGCCAGCAGCTTAGATCGGTCAGGGGTGACAGATACGCAGTATTTT. The full variable domain, its missing parts supplied by reference TRBV7-8 and TRBJ2-3, is GAGVSQSPRYKVAKRGQDVALRCDPISGHVSLFWYQQALGQGPEFLTYFQNEAQLDKSGLPSDRFFAERPEGSVSTLKIQRTQQEDSAVYLCASSLDRSGVTDTQYFGPGTRLTVL.

The V and J genes are TRBV11-1 and TRBJ1-1; D not resolved. V dropped 2 bases and J dropped 4 bases, with 11 bases sitting between them. The CDR3 contains 14 residues. CDR1 and CDR2 from the germline V gene are SGHAT and FQDESV (reference sequence). The CDR3 DNA is TGTGCCAGCAGCTTAAGCCCGACTCGCACTGAAGCTTTCTTT. It yields the protein CASSLSPTRTEAFF.

This chain uses TRBV29-1 with TRBJ2-1; D uncertain. Trimming took off 5 bases at V and 7 bases at J, with 15 bases between the two ends. The CDR3 covers 13 residues. Germline-derived CDR1 and CDR2 are SQVTM and ANQGSEA. The CDR3 is CSVRASLGNEQFF. The CDR3 DNA is TGCAGCGTTCGCGCCTCCCTCGGTAATGAGCAGTTCTTC.

V and J are TRBV12-3 or TRBV12-4 and TRBJ2-1; D unclear. CDR3 length: 14 amino acids. Trimming took 3 bases from V and 4 from J, leaving 10 bases between them. CDR3 in DNA: TGTGCCAGCAGTTTGGCGCCCTTGTACAATGAGCAGTTCTTC. It translates to CASSLAPLYNEQFF.

V usage is TRBV12-3 or TRBV12-4 and J usage is TRBJ2-5, with a tentative D call TRBD2 (5 bases). This CDR3 contains 14 residues. The V end lost 6 bases, the J end lost 2 bases, and 13 bases lay between the germline ends. CDR3 nucleotide sequence: TGTGCCAGCAGCCGCTTCCCGGGACAAGAGACCCAGTACTTC. This codes for CASSRFPGQETQYF.

This clonotype showed up just a few times. The chain combines TRBV7-9 with TRBJ2-1, with 7 bases matching TRBD1. Germline V CDR1 and CDR2: SEHNR, FQNEAQ (reference sequence). There are 15 residues in the CDR3. V trimming: 5 bases; J trimming: 7 bases; junction bases outside the gene matches: 11. CDR3 in amino acids: CASSNPGTEGNEQFF. The CDR3 bases are TGTGCCAGCAGCAACCCCGGGACAGAGGGTAATGAGCAGTTCTTC. The whole variable domain, filled in from reference TRBV7-9 and TRBJ2-1, reads DTGVSQNPRHKITKRGQNVTFRCDPISEHNRLYWYRQTLGQGPEFLTYFQNEAQLEKSRLLSDRFSAERPKGSFSTLEIQRTEQGDSAMYLCASSNPGTEGNEQFFGPGTRLTVL.

There are a few counts of this clonotype. The chain couples TRBV4-3 to TRBJ2-1; weak D call: TRBD2 (6 bases). This CDR3 has 17 amino acids. Germline assignment: CDR1 LGHNA and CDR2 YSLEER. Trimming left V 1 base short and J 3 bases short, with 16 bases between. The CDR3 reads CASSQGWVAEGYNEQFF. CDR3 nucleotides: TGCGCCAGCAGCCAAGGTTGGGTAGCGGAGGGCTACAATGAGCAGTTCTTC.

The chain recombines TRBV25-1 with TRBJ1-2; D call uncertain. Trimming took off 3 bases at V and 8 bases at J, with 7 bases between the two ends. The CDR3 extends over 11 amino acids. In germline, CDR1 is MGHDK, CDR2 SYGVNS. CDR3 region: CASSEGRGYTF. CDR3 DNA: TGTGCCAGCAGTGAGGGTAGGGGCTACACCTTC.

DNA for the CDR3: TGCAGTGCTAGTCGCGGGAGGGCCAGCGCAAATGAGCAGTTCTTC. Translated: CSASRGRASANEQFF. V and J are TRBV20-1 and TRBJ2-1; 9 positions match TRBD2. The CDR3 covers 15 residues. Unmatched junction bases numbered 10, after V lost 3 bases and J lost 7 bases. Germline assignment: CDR1 DFQATT and CDR2 SNEGSKA (reference sequence).

In its sample, this clonotype was seen many times. The chain combines TRBV6-5 with TRBJ2-7; D gene uncertain. Germline V gene data show CDR1 as MNHEY and CDR2 as SVGAGI. CDR3 length: 13 residues. V lost 6 bases and J lost 0, with 9 bases in between. DNA of the CDR3: TGTGCCAGCAGCCCGACAAACTCCTACGAGCAGTACTTC. Translating it yields CASSPTNSYEQYF.

The chain carries TRBV18 and TRBJ1-6, with D hard to call. V gave up 0 bases and J gave up 7 bases, with 13 bases separating them. The CDR3 covers 16 residues. Germline-derived CDR1 and CDR2 are KGHSH and LQKENI. The CDR3 loop is CASSPPWGLKNSPLHF. For the CDR3, the DNA is TGTGCCAGCTCACCACCGTGGGGTTTGAAGAATTCACCCCTCCACTTT. Drawing the rest from reference TRBV18 and TRBJ1-6, the complete variable domain is NAGVMQNPRHLVRRRGQEARLRCSPMKGHSHVYWYRQLPEEGLKFMVYLQKENIIDESGMPKERFSAEFPKEGPSILRIQQVVRGDSAAYFCASSPPWGLKNSPLHFGNGTRLTVT.

V usage is TRBV5-1 and J usage is TRBJ2-7; D assignment may be TRBD1 or TRBD2 (5 bases each). Germline CDR1 reads SGHRS; CDR2 reads YFSETQ. Trimming removed 0 bases at V and 4 bases at J, with 11 bases between. This CDR3 spans 14 amino acids. The CDR3 loop is CASSLEGTYYEQYF. The CDR3 nucleotides are TGCGCCAGCAGCTTGGAAGGGACCTATTACGAGCAGTACTTC.

This chain links TRBV4-3 with TRBJ2-1; D ambiguous. V was trimmed by 4 bases and J by 4 bases, leaving 14 bases between them. CDR1 LGHNA and CDR2 YSLEER come from the germline V gene. The CDR3 runs 15 residues. The CDR3 loop is CASSPGRTRYNEQFF. Here the CDR3 DNA reads TGCGCCAGCAGCCCCGGACGGACCCGATACAATGAGCAGTTCTTC.

The genes are TRBV10-3 and TRBJ1-1, with 9 bases aligning to TRBD1. The CDR3 extends over 15 amino acids. The germline CDR1 and CDR2 sequences are ENHRY and SYGVKD. After removal of 6 bases from V and 1 base from J, the junction contained 6 bases not matched to a gene. CDR3 nucleotide sequence: TGTGCCATCAGCCGTTCGGACAGGGGGAACACTGAAGCTTTCTTT. This encodes CAISRSDRGNTEAFF.

The sample holds many counts of this clonotype. The chain carries TRBV20-1 and TRBJ1-1; D remains unclear. V gave up 2 bases and J gave up 6 bases, with 16 bases separating them. The germline gives CDR1 DFQATT, CDR2 SNEGSKA (reference sequence). The CDR3 spans 14 residues. The CDR3 coding sequence is TGCAGTGCTAGACCTCTGTCCCTCGAGGCTGAAGCTTTCTTT. Encoded protein: CSARPLSLEAEAFF.

This clonotype was counted at least ten times. The chain joins TRBV28 to TRBJ2-2; D remains unclear. V lost 6 bases, J lost 0 bases, and 8 bases lay in between. Germline CDR1 is MDHEN and CDR2 is SYDVKM. CDR3 size: 14 residues. In DNA, the CDR3 is TGTGCCAGCAGGATAACAGCGAACACCGGGGAGCTGTTTTTT. Its protein product is CASRITANTGELFF. Combining the CDR3 with reference TRBV28 and TRBJ2-2 gives the whole variable domain DVKVTQSSRYLVKRTGEKVFLECVQDMDHENMFWYRQDPGLGLRLIYFSYDVKMKEKGDIPEGYSVSREKKERFSLILESASTNQTSMYLCASRITANTGELFFGEGSRLTVL.

This clonotype turned up a few times. The CDR3 spells CASSQGWVERNEQFF. The CDR3 DNA follows: TGCGCCAGCAGCCAAGGGTGGGTCGAGAGGAATGAGCAGTTCTTC. The rearrangement uses TRBV4-3 and TRBJ2-1; D not resolved. The CDR3 consists of 15 residues. Per the germline V gene, CDR1 is LGHNA and CDR2 is YSLEER. The V gene lost 1 base and the J gene lost 7 bases, with 14 bases spanning the gap.

Remarks on this clonotype: The junction departs from the called germline gene at one end, perhaps through a read error. The CDR3 protein is CDSSYLAGPALAKNIQYF. CDR3 coding DNA: TGTGACAGCAGTTATCTAGCGGGTCCAGCCCTAGCCAAAAACATTCAGTACTTC. The rearrangement joins TRBV28 to TRBJ2-4, with TRBD2 matching 8 bases. Germline CDR1 and CDR2: MDHEN and SYDVKM. The CDR3 sequence is 18 residues long. Drawing the rest from reference TRBV28 and TRBJ2-4, the complete variable domain is DVKVTQSSRYLVKRTGEKVFLECVQDMDHENMFWYRQDPGLGLRLIYFSYDVKMKEKGDIPEGYSVSREKKERFSLILESASTNQTSMYLCDSSYLAGPALAKNIQYFGAGTRLSVL.

This clonotype has more than one count but fewer than ten. The chain carries TRBV6-5 and TRBJ2-5; possibly TRBD1 or TRBD2 for D (5 bases each). This CDR3 contains 16 residues. V gave up 0 bases and J gave up 3 bases, with 14 bases separating them. CDR1 and CDR2 from the germline V gene are MNHEY and SVGAGI. The CDR3 reads CASSYSWGVGEETQYF. CDR3 in DNA: TGTGCCAGCAGTTACTCGTGGGGCGTCGGGGAAGAGACCCAGTACTTC.

This clonotype was seen ten or more times. The genes are TRBV24-1 and TRBJ2-5; TRBD2 matches 8 bases. V trimming: 6 bases; J trimming: 3 bases; junction bases outside the gene matches: 5. There are 14 residues in the CDR3. Germline V CDR1 and CDR2: KGHDR, SFDVKD. The CDR3 nucleotides are TGTGCCACCAGTCCGGGGGGGAGCAAAGAGACCCAGTACTTC. It translates to CATSPGGSKETQYF.

The J gene is TRBJ2-7, the V gene TRBV9; D not certain. The CDR3 is made up of 13 amino acids. Germline V gene sequence: CDR1 SGDLS, CDR2 YYNGEE. Trimming pared 2 bases from V and 3 bases from J, leaving 9 bases between. CDR3 residues: CASSVTENYEQYF. In DNA form, the CDR3 reads TGTGCCAGCAGCGTCACCGAGAACTACGAGCAGTACTTC.

This chain uses TRBV5-1 with TRBJ2-2; 8 positions match TRBD1. The V gene end was trimmed by 6 bases and the J gene end by 5 bases; junction bases not matched to a gene: 9. The CDR3 covers 15 residues. Germline assignment: CDR1 SGHRS and CDR2 YFSETQ. The CDR3 sequence is CASTPGQVFTGELFF. In DNA, the CDR3 is TGCGCCAGCACGCCGGGACAGGTGTTTACCGGGGAGCTGTTTTTT.

The rearrangement uses TRBV4-1 and TRBJ1-2, with D tentatively TRBD1 (6 bases). The CDR3 loop spans 15 amino acids. Trimming removed 4 bases from V and 3 bases from J, with 15 bases in between. CDR1 MGHRA and CDR2 YSYEKL come from the germline V gene. The CDR3: CASSPAGGLDYGYTF. The CDR3 bases are TGCGCCAGCAGCCCAGCTGGGGGGCTTGACTATGGCTACACCTTC.